The entry that follows covers one T cell receptor (beta chain) sequence. This clone's antigen is unknown. Base qualities are not at hand, and no much larger clone is one base apart. CDR1 and CDR2 were assigned from the germline V gene as SGHTA and FQGNSA. There are 15 amino acids in the CDR3, from cysteine to phenylalanine inclusive. Just CDR3 DNA is preserved here, 45 bases in frame from base 1. The trim is 1 base for V and 10 bases for J, with a gap of 14 bases between the germline ends. The collaborating institutions used their own protocols to collect whole blood in K2EDTA tubes. Collaborator samples were shipped for TCRbeta analysis as frozen whole blood, isolated PBMCs, or DNA extracted from either sample type. TCRbeta CDR3 regions were amplified from genomic DNA by means of the immunoSEQ Assay, a bias-controlled multiplex PCR. In the authors' own workflow: Nucleated cell counts per sample were estimated from amplification of reference gene primers within the assay. To quantify the absolute abundance of each unique TCRbeta CDR3 rearrangement, sequence reads were collapsed and filtered. For each sample, productive Simpson clonality was calculated as the square root of Simpson's diversity index across productive rearrangements. TCRdb retrieved this table from immuneACCESS and kept in-frame rearrangements only. Not all clones are present; in checked studies, unresolved V genes account for under half, and no reason is known for the remainder. V and J calls and clone size are those listed in that table; D and trimming were worked out from the DNA. Within this sample are more than 95,000 clones, with roughly four fifths of them counted one time only. 3.8% of the sample lies in the top ten.

The record originates from a study of blood T cell repertoires in COVID-19 (dated by TCRdb to between 2020 and 2021). Regarding the research as a whole: Samples covering the acute and convalescent phases of COVID-19 were provided by collaborators in the United States, Italy and Spain. The material from the prospective study consisted of cDNA or gDNA derived from T cells, B-cell-depleted T cells, or PBMCs. Deeply sampled blood TCRbeta repertoires from subjects exposed to, actively infected with, or recovered from COVID-19 were included in the dataset. A freely available public database, intended as a resource for researchers studying the immune response to SARS-CoV-2, is where the repertoires were released. The samples were drawn from two sources: the first 160 participants of the ongoing ImmuneRACE study, and 1,200 or so subjects contributed by 6 global collaborators. A de-identified subject ID, COVID-19 status, age in years and sex were almost always included in the sample metadata. Where available, HLA class I and class II types were obtained from metadata supplied by the sample provider rather than from assay-based typing. The paper's findings and limits, for the study overall: Clinical and demographic metadata were provided uncurated, with the amount varying by source and participant.

Sequenced: peripheral blood. This sequence originates from a woman in her forties or fifties with acute or convalescent COVID-19. This chain is built from TRBV7-2 and TRBJ1-6; a tentative D match to TRBD1 spans 5 bases. The nucleotide sequence reads TGTGCCAGCAGCTTAGGTACAGGTAGTAAGTCACCCCTCCACTTT. Protein translation: CASSLGTGSKSPLHF.